Below, one T cell receptor (beta chain) is given with its context. As yet, its antigen is unknown. A read error may produce the germline difference seen at one junction end. The source of the sample is a study of post-analysis software for immune sequencing data. Overall study results and limits: Four to six TRBV segments were more frequent in patients than controls; TRBV5-6, TRBV5-1 and TRBV20-1 belonged to this group.

Germline CDR1 and CDR2: SGHRS and YFSETQ. The CDR3 runs to 14 residues. Presence of unique molecular identifiers characterized the TCR beta cDNA libraries. Each CDR3 protein is one row after TCRdb ran MiXCR on the PCR reads. The sample holds some 690,000 distinct CDR3 sequences, approximately 60% seen once. The J gene is TRBJ2-3, the V gene TRBV5-1; a weak D match, TRBD1 (5 bases). The clonotype originates from a girl aged 2-10 years with multiple sclerosis. Sequenced: blood. CDR3 DNA: TGTGCCAGCAGTTCAGGGCTTCGCACAGATACGCAGTATTTT. Protein product: CASSSGLRTDTQYF.